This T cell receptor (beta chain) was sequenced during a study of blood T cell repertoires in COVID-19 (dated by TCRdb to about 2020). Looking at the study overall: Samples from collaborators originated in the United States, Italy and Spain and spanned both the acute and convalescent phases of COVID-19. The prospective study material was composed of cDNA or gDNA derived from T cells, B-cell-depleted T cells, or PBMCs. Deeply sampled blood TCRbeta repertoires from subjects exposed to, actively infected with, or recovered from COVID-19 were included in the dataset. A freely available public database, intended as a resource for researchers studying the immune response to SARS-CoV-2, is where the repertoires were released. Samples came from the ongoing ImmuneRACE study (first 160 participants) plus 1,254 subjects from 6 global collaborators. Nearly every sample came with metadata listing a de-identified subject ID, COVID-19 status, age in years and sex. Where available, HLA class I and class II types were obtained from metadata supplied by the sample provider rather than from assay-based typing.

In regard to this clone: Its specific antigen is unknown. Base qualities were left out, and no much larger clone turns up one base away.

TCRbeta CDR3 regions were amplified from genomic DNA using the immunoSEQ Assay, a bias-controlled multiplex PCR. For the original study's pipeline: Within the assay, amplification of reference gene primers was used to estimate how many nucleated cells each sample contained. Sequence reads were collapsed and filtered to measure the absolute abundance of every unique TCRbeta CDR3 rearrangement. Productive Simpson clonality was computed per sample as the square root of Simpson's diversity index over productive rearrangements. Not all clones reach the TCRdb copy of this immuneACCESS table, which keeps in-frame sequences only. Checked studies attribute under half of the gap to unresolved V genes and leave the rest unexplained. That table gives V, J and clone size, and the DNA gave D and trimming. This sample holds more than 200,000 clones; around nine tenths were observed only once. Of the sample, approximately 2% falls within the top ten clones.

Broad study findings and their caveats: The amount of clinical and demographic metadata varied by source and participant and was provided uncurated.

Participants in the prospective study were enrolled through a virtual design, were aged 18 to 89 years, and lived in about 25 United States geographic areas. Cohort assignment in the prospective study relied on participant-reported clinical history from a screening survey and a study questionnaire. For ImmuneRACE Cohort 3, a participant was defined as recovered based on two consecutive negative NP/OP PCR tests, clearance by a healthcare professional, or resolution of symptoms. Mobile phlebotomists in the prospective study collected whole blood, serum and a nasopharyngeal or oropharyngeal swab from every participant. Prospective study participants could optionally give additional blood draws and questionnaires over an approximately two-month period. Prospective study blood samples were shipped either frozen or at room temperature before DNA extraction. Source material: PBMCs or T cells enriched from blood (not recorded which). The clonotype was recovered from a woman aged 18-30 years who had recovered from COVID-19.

CDR3 protein: CASSLWTGSYNEQFF. The DNA sequence is TGTGCCAGCAGTTTGTGGACTGGCTCCTACAATGAGCAGTTCTTC. The chain was built from TRBV28 and TRBJ2-1; TRBD2 might be the D gene, on 5 matching bases. The trim is 3 bases for V and 0 bases for J, with a gap of 9 bases between the germline ends. The CDR3, from cysteine to phenylalanine, totals 15 residues. Just the 45-base CDR3 DNA is kept, in frame starting at base 1. The germline V gene supplies CDR1 MDHEN and CDR2 SYDVKM.